The clone carrying this TCR beta chain came up many times. Its antigen is currently unknown. Study results and caveats: Tumor memory CD4+ T cell TCR gene usage clustered with blood and lymph node memory CD4+ cells and lymph node naive CD4+ cells. Tumor Treg TCRs overlapped most with tumor naive CD4+ cells.

Tregs were sorted as CD4+CD25+CD127-/low cells. After constant-region reverse-primer amplification, full-length variable regions underwent semi-nested PCR with Nested Universal Primer A. Each CDR3 protein gets one entry after TCRdb re-called the 5' RACE reads with MiXCR. The table records some 30,000 distinct CDR3 sequences, 25% to 30% of them present only once. This clonotype was sampled from a female donor with breast cancer. Sequencing was performed on tumor-infiltrating Tregs sorted from the breast tumor.

The CDR3 sequence: CASSLGPGGDNEQFF. DNA of the CDR3: TGTGCCAGCAGTCTGGGCCCCGGAGGGGACAATGAGCAGTTCTTC. The chain combines TRBV2 with TRBJ2-1; possible D gene TRBD2, 6 bases. This CDR3 region has 15 residues. Trimming took 5 bases from V and 5 from J, leaving 16 bases between them. The germline V gene encodes CDR1 SNHLY and CDR2 FYNNEI. The variable domain in full, with the rest retrieved from reference TRBV2 and TRBJ2-1, is EPEVTQTPSHQVTQMGQEVILRCVPISNHLYFYWYRQILGQKVEFLVSFYNNEISEKSEIFDDQFSVERPDGSNFTLKIRSTKLEDSAMYFCASSLGPGGDNEQFFGPGTRLTVL.